The TCR beta chain described here comes from a study of blood T cell repertoires in COVID-19. Original handling: By means of reference gene primer amplification, nucleated cell counts were estimated. Assay used: immunoSEQ multiplex PCR; TCRdb lists only in-frame clones, some missing. V, J and clone size were drawn from that table, and D and trimming were deduced from the DNA. The table shows about 170,000 clones, with 88% occurring only once. V was trimmed by 2 bases and J by 4 bases, leaving 14 bases between them. CDR1 is LNHNV, CDR2 YYDKDF, per germline (reference sequence). The CDR3 length is 15 residues.

V is TRBV15 and J is TRBJ1-2, with a possible D match to TRBD1 (6 bases). Sequencing used peripheral blood. The clonotype comes from a man aged 55 to 69 with acute or convalescent COVID-19. The CDR3 region has the DNA TGTGCCACCAGCAGAAACGACAGGTTGGGCTATGGCTACACCTTC. This codes for CATSRNDRLGYGYTF.